The TCR beta chain under discussion was sequenced for a study of blood T cells in healthy people across ages. As for the study in general: Every two T cells gave about one barcoded beta molecule via template switching.

The use of a sample-barcoded 5' primer and a J-beta primer mix characterized a second PCR of roughly 6 to 11 cycles. One entry per CDR3 protein, called by TCRdb with MiXCR from the 5' RACE reads. The sample lists some 640,000 distinct CDR3 sequences; more than 40% were seen once. Study-wide results and caveats: It was found that TCR beta diversity correlated strongly with the percentage of naive T cells. TCR beta diversity, measured per million T cells, fell in a roughly linear way with age.

As regards this clonotype: Its cognate antigen is unknown.

The CDR3 is 13 residues long. Germline CDR1 reads DFQATT; CDR2 reads SNEGSKA (reference sequence). Trimming took off 4 bases at V and 10 bases at J, with 16 bases between the two ends. The sequence was obtained from a woman in her fifties or sixties in good health. Specimen: blood. This chain joins TRBV20-1 and TRBJ1-4; D is possibly TRBD1 (6 bases). CDR3 DNA sequence: TGCAGTGCTACTCAGGGGACACGAGGAAAACTGTTTTTT. Translating gives CSATQGTRGKLFF.